The clone carrying this TCR beta chain showed up many times. Its target is unknown. The data stem from a study of T-cell reconstitution after alpha-beta-depleted transplantation in children. Study-level findings and limits: High day-60 TCRbeta diversity in some patients came from surviving recipient T cells and thymic progenitors. Two months or so post-transplant, alpha-beta T cells reportedly derived from several hundred expanded graft clones. One year post-transplant, T-cell counts and diversity were largely derived from T cells produced anew.

The TCRbeta library was prepared with unique molecular identifiers. TCRdb recomputed calls from the PCR reads with MiXCR, one row per CDR3 protein. The sample shows just over 950,000 distinct CDR3 sequences, about 26% of them seen only once. Germline lookup yields CDR1 SGDLS and CDR2 YYNGEE. V was cut by 4 bases and J by 2 bases, with 17 bases left in between. The CDR3 is 16 amino acids. This clonotype was sampled from a boy in the first two years of life who had a stem cell transplant for SCID, so the T cells may come from the graft donor. This chain links TRBV9 with TRBJ2-3; TRBD2 might be the D (7 bases). The material sequenced was PBMCs, mostly from graft donor cells, taken 360 days after TCRalphabeta/CD19-depleted stem cell transplant. The CDR3 DNA reads as TGTGCCAGCAGCCCCCTGGGGGGGCGCGTCACAGATACGCAGTATTTT. Translating it yields CASSPLGGRVTDTQYF.